Following are 16 T cell receptor beta chains from one sample sequenced in a study of blood T cell repertoires in COVID-19. Repertoires were generated with immunoSEQ multiplex PCR, while TCRdb's copy carries only in-frame clones and drops some. This table has about 26,000 clones, around 92% appearing once. The sample was peripheral blood. The receptors shown here come from a human donor in a cohort sampled during active COVID-19.

The chain combines TRBV13 with TRBJ2-6, with a weak D call TRBD1 (5 bases). The CDR3 is made up of 16 amino acids. The germline V gene has CDR1 PRHDT and CDR2 FYEKMQ (reference sequence). The V and J ends lost 4 bases and 2 bases respectively, with 12 bases between them. CDR3 region: CASSSQGTTGANVLTF. The CDR3 bases are TGTGCCAGCAGCTCCCAGGGAACCACTGGGGCCAACGTCCTGACTTTC.

This chain uses TRBV18 with TRBJ1-5; D is undetermined. This CDR3 has 16 amino acids. V lost 1 base to trimming and J lost 5 bases, with 15 bases between them. Germline values: CDR1 KGHSH, CDR2 LQKENI. CDR3 sequence (DNA): TGTGCCAGCTCACCACGGAACGCAGGACTTTATCAGCCCCAGCATTTT. Translation gives CASSPRNAGLYQPQHF.

V usage is TRBV3-1 (or the pseudogene TRBV3-2) and J usage is TRBJ1-1; maybe TRBD1 (5 bases). Germline lookup yields CDR1 LGHDT and CDR2 YNNKEL (reference sequence). The V and J ends lost 4 bases and 5 bases respectively, with 14 bases between them. CDR3 length: 14 amino acids. The CDR3 spells CASSRTFGATEAFF. The CDR3 DNA follows: TGTGCCAGCAGCCGGACGTTTGGGGCGACTGAAGCTTTCTTT.

This chain connects TRBV6-5 to TRBJ2-2; maybe TRBD2 (7 bases). The CDR3 extends over 15 amino acids. Deletions cut 6 bases from V and 5 bases from J, with 16 bases between. Germline CDR1 is MNHEY and CDR2 is SVGAGI. DNA of the CDR3: TGTGCCAGCAGCCCCGCGGGGGCTCAGACCGGGGAGCTGTTTTTT. Its protein is CASSPAGAQTGELFF.

This clone was detected only once. The chain joins TRBV2 to TRBJ2-2; D ambiguous. With 1 base removed from V and 6 bases from J, the gap between germline ends came to 6 bases. The germline gives CDR1 SNHLY, CDR2 FYNNEI. The CDR3 length is 13 residues. This chain's CDR3 is CASSEGLAGELFF. CDR3 nucleotide sequence: TGTGCCAGCAGTGAAGGACTTGCCGGGGAGCTGTTTTTT.

CDR3 protein: CASSAVWALNDEQYV. The CDR3 DNA follows: TGTGCCAGCAGTGCCGTTTGGGCTTTAAACGACGAGCAGTACGTC. This rearrangement joins TRBV6-2 or TRBV6-3 to TRBJ2-7, with D unresolved. Germline V gene lookup returns CDR1 MNHEY and CDR2 SVGEGT. Trimming shortened V by 5 bases and J by 5 bases, and 19 bases separated the two germline ends. This CDR3 has 15 amino acids.

This chain links TRBV5-1 with TRBJ1-1; TRBD1 is a possible D gene (6 bases). Trimming stripped 5 bases from V and 0 bases from J, with 23 bases between. CDR1 and CDR2 from the germline V gene are SGHRS and YFSETQ. The CDR3 extends over 18 amino acids. This CDR3 reads CASRLARGTSTLNTEAFF. As DNA, the CDR3 is TGCGCCAGCAGGCTGGCGCGTGGGACAAGCACTTTGAACACTGAAGCTTTCTTT.

Written as DNA, the CDR3 is TGTGCCAGCAGCTCACCAATAAACAGGGTCCTCACTGAAGCTTTCTTT. It is translated as CASSSPINRVLTEAFF. The J gene is TRBJ1-1, the V gene TRBV5-5; maybe TRBD1 (6 bases). Germline CDR1 is SGHKS and CDR2 is YYEKEE (reference sequence). This CDR3 has 16 amino acids. With 3 bases removed from V and 4 bases from J, the gap between germline ends came to 19 bases.

This chain links TRBV9 with TRBJ1-2; 10 nucleotides agree with TRBD1. The CDR3 is 15 residues long. Germline V lookup: CDR1 SGDLS, CDR2 YYNGEE. Trimming removed 3 bases from V and 7 bases from J; junction bases left unmatched: 9. The CDR3 DNA sequence: TGTGCCAGCAGCGAGGCTCGACAGGGGGCAGGTGGCTACACCTTC. Protein sequence: CASSEARQGAGGYTF.

The chain joins TRBV27 to TRBJ2-5, with 14 bases lining up with TRBD2. There are 17 residues in the CDR3. The germline CDR1 and CDR2 sequences are MNHEY and SMNVEV (reference sequence). As DNA, the CDR3 is TGTCCGCCTCGGCGGACTAGCGGGGGGAGTTCCGGGGAGACCCAGTACTTC. This gives the protein CPPRRTSGGSSGETQYF.

This chain links TRBV11-2 with TRBJ1-1, with 7 nucleotides matching TRBD1. Trimming at V came to 6 bases and at J to 5 bases, leaving 9 bases not matched to a gene. This CDR3 comprises 14 residues. Germline CDR1 is SGHAT and CDR2 is FQNNGV. The CDR3 bases are TGTGCCAGCAGACTGTCCAGGGGGGTAACTGAAGCTTTCTTT. This encodes CASRLSRGVTEAFF. The complete variable domain, with remaining parts taken from reference TRBV11-2 and TRBJ1-1, reads EAGVAQSPRYKIIEKRQSVAFWCNPISGHATLYWYQQILGQGPKLLIQFQNNGVVDDSQLPKDRFSAERLKGVDSTLKIQPAKLEDSAVYLCASRLSRGVTEAFFGQGTRLTVV.

This rearrangement joins TRBV19 to TRBJ1-3, with a possible D match to TRBD1 (5 bases). Germline lookup yields CDR1 LNHDA and CDR2 SQIVND (reference sequence). V lost 6 bases and J lost 8, with 20 bases in between. This CDR3 region has 15 residues. The chain's CDR3 is CASSVPGQDEDTIYF. In nucleotides, the CDR3 is TGTGCCAGTAGCGTTCCAGGGCAGGATGAAGACACCATATATTTT. Full variable domain (outside the CDR3, taken from reference TRBV19 and TRBJ1-3): DGGITQSPKYLFRKEGQNVTLSCEQNLNHDAMYWYRQDPGQGLRLIYYSQIVNDFQKGDIAEGYSVSREKKESFPLTVTSAQKNPTAFYLCASSVPGQDEDTIYFGEGSWLTVV.

The V gene is TRBV10-3, the J gene TRBJ1-3, with D possibly TRBD1 on 6 matching bases. The V gene's germline CDR1 is ENHRY and CDR2 SYGVKD. Trimming cost V 5 bases and J 2 bases, with 13 bases left between them. This CDR3 spans 15 amino acids. This CDR3 is CAISNRAGAGNTIYF. Here the CDR3 DNA reads TGTGCCATCAGTAACAGGGCAGGAGCTGGAAACACCATATATTTT.

The V gene is TRBV2, the J gene TRBJ1-1, with 8 bases fitting TRBD1. Germline V gene sequence: CDR1 SNHLY, CDR2 FYNNEI. Trimming cost V 6 bases and J 6 bases; bases outside gene matches: 3. CDR3 length equals 12 residues. The CDR3 here is CASSPTGAEAFF. CDR3 DNA sequence: TGTGCCAGCAGCCCGACAGGGGCTGAAGCTTTCTTT.

The rearrangement uses TRBV5-4 and TRBJ2-3; 7 bases are a match to TRBD2. Germline V lookup: CDR1 SGHNT, CDR2 YYREEE (reference sequence). V lost 4 bases to trimming and J lost 1 base; unmatched junction nucleotides: 12. The CDR3 is 17 amino acids. CDR3 residues: CASSRGWGGGGTDTQYF. The CDR3 DNA reads as TGTGCCAGCAGCCGGGGTTGGGGGGGAGGTGGCACAGATACGCAGTATTTT.

The chain links TRBV29-1 to TRBJ1-4, with TRBD1 identical over 7 bases. Germline-derived CDR1 and CDR2 are SQVTM and ANQGSEA. There are 12 residues in the CDR3. V lost 6 bases and J lost 4; bases outside the gene matches: 2. This CDR3 reads CSVQGNNEKLFF. CDR3 bases: TGCAGCGTACAGGGGAATAATGAAAAACTGTTTTTT.